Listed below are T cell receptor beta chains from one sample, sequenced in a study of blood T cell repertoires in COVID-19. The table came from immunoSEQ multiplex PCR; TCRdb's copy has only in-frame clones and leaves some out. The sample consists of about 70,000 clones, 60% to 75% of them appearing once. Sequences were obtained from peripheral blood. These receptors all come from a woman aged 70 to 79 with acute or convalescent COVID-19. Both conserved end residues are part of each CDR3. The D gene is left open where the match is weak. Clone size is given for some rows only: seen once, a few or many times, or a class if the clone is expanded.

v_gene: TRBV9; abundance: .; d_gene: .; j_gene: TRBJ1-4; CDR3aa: CASSVNGNEKLFF; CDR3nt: TGTGCCAGCAGCGTGAACGGGAATGAAAAACTGTTTTTT
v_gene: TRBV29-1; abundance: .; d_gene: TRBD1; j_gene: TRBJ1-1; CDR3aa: CSVVSRQGAAEAFF; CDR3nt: TGCAGCGTAGTTAGCCGACAGGGGGCCGCTGAAGCTTTCTTT
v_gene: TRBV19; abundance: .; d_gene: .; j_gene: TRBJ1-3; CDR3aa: CATVGNTIYF; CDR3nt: TGTGCCACCGTAGGAAACACCATATATTTT
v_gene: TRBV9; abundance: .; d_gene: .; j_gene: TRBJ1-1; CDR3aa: CASSAHPGNTEAFF; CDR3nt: TGTGCCAGCAGCGCCCACCCGGGGAACACTGAAGCTTTCTTT
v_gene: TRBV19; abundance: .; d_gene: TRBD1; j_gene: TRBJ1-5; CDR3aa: CASSSQGAGEPQHF; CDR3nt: TGTGCCAGTAGTAGCCAGGGGGCTGGGGAGCCCCAGCATTTT
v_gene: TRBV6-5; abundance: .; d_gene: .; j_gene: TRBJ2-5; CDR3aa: CASSYSNLGGGTQYF; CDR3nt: TGTGCCAGCAGTTACTCGAATTTGGGGGGAGGGACCCAGTACTTC
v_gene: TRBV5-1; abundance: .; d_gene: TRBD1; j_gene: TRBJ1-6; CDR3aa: CASSRDRVGPSYNSPLHF; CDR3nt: TGCGCCAGCAGCCGGGACAGGGTGGGGCCCTCCTATAATTCACCCCTCCACTTT
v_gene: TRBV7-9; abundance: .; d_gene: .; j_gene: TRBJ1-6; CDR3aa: CASSLSSSYNSPLHF; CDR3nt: TGTGCCAGCAGCTTAAGTAGCTCCTATAATTCACCCCTCCACTTT
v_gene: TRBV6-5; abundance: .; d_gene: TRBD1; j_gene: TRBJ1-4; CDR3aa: CASSPGQGAGEKLFF; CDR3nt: TGTGCCAGCAGTCCGGGTCAGGGGGCTGGTGAAAAACTGTTTTTT
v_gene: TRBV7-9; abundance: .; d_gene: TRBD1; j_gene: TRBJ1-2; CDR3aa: CASSLAQGQGANYGYTF; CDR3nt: TGTGCCAGCAGCTTAGCGCAAGGACAGGGGGCGAACTATGGCTACACCTTC
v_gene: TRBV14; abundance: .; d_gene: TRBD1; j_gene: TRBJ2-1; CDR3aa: CASSQGTQGKFF; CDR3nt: TGTGCCAGCAGCCAAGGTACACAGGGGAAGTTCTTC
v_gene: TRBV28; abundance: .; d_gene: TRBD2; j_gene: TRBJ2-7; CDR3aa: CASSIPSGSFEQYF; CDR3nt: TGTGCCAGCAGTATTCCTAGCGGGAGTTTCGAGCAGTACTTC
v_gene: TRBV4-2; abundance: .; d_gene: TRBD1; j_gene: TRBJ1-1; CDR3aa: CASSQDLGQPRPEAFF; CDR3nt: TGTGCCAGCAGCCAAGATCTGGGACAGCCTAGACCTGAAGCTTTCTTT
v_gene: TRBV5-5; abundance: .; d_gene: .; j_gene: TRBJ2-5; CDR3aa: CASSLQQETQYF; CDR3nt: TGTGCCAGCAGCTTGCAGCAAGAGACCCAGTACTTC
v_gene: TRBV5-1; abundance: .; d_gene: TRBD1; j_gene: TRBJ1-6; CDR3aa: CASSLDGRGTSGTPLHF; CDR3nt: TGCGCCAGCAGCTTGGACGGCAGGGGGACGTCCGGAACACCCCTCCACTTT
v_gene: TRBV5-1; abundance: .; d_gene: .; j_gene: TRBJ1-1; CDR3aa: CASRLDSFVWTEAFF; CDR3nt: TGCGCCAGCAGGTTAGACAGTTTTGTTTGGACTGAAGCTTTCTTT
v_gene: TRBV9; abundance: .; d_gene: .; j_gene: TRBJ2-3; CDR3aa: CASSGDTDTQYF; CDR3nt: TGTGCCAGCAGCGGCGACACAGATACGCAGTATTTT
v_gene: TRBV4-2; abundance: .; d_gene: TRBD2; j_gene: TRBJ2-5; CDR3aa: CASSPRTSGIQETQYF; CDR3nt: TGTGCCAGCAGCCCCCGGACTAGCGGGATCCAAGAGACCCAGTACTTC
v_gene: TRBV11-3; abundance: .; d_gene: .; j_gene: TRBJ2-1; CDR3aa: CASSGGSGNEQFF; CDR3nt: TGTGCCAGCTCGGGGGGCTCAGGGAATGAGCAGTTCTTC
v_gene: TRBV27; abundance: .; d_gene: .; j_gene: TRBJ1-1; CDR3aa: CASSSGMNTEAFF; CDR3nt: TGTGCCAGCAGTTCGGGGATGAACACTGAAGCTTTCTTT
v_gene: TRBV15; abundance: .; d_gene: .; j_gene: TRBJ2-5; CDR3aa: CATSPGGTQYF; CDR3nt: TGTGCCACCAGCCCCGGGGGGACCCAGTACTTC
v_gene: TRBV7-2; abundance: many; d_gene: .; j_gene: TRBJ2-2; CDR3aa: CASRPASNTGELFF; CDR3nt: TGTGCCAGCAGGCCCGCTAGCAACACCGGGGAGCTGTTTTTT
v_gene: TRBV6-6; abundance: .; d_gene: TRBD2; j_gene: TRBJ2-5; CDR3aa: CASSPPGRETQYF; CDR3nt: TGTGCCAGCAGCCCTCCCGGGAGGGAGACCCAGTACTTC
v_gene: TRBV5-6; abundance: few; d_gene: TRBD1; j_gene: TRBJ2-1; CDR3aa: CASSVTGKFEQFF; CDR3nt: TGTGCCAGCAGCGTGACAGGGAAATTTGAGCAGTTCTTC
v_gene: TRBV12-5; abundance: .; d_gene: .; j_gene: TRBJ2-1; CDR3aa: CASGFGLVKGDEQFF; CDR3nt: TGTGCTAGTGGTTTTGGCCTAGTCAAGGGGGATGAGCAGTTCTTC
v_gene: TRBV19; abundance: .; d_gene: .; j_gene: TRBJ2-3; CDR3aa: CASREIGSATDTQYF; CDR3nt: TGTGCCAGTAGGGAAATAGGGAGCGCAACAGATACGCAGTATTTT
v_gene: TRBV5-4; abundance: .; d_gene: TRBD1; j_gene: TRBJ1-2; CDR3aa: CASSSGQGAQIKGYTF; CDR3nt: TGTGCCAGCAGCTCTGGACAGGGGGCGCAGATAAAGGGCTACACCTTC
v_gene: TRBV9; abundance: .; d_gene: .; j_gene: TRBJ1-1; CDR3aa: CASSVARTANTEAFF; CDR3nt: TGTGCCAGCAGCGTAGCTAGGACAGCCAACACTGAAGCTTTCTTT
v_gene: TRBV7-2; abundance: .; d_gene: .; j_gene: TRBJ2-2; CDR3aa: CASGVGGMNTGELFF; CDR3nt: TGTGCCAGCGGTGTAGGAGGGATGAACACCGGGGAGCTGTTTTTT
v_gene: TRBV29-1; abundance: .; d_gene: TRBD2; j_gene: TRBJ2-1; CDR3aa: CSAQREYNGEQFF; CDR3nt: TGCAGCGCACAGCGGGAGTATAATGGTGAGCAGTTCTTC
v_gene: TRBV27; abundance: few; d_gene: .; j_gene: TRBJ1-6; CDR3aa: CASSTMTGDNSPLHF; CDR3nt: TGTGCCAGCAGTACCATGACAGGTGATAATTCACCCCTCCACTTT
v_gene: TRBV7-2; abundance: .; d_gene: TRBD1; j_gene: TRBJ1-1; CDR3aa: CASSLAGTGANTEAFF; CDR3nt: TGTGCCAGCAGCTTAGCCGGGACAGGAGCTAACACTGAAGCTTTCTTT
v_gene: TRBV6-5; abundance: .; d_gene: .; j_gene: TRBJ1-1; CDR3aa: CASTRLRGTEAFF; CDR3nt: TGTGCCAGCACTCGACTCAGAGGCACTGAAGCTTTCTTT
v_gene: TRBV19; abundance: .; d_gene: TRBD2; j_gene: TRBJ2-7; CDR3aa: CASSIVPSGSSREQYF; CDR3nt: TGTGCCAGTAGTATAGTGCCTAGCGGGAGTTCGCGAGAGCAGTACTTC
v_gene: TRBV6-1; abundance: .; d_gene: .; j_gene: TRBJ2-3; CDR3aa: CASSEAGGTQYF; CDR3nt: TGTGCCAGCAGTGAAGCTGGCGGTACGCAGTATTTT
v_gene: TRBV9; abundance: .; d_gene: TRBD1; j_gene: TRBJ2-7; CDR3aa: CASSVTDRSHEQYF; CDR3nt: TGTGCCAGCAGCGTCACGGACAGGTCCCACGAGCAGTACTTC
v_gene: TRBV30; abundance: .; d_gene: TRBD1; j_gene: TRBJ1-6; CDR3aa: CAWSPAGGIRSPLHF; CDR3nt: TGTGCCTGGAGTCCCGCAGGGGGAATCAGGTCACCCCTCCACTTT
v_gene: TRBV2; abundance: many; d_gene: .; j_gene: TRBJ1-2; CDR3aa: CASSGDKNYGYTF; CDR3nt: TGTGCCAGCAGTGGAGACAAGAACTATGGCTACACCTTC
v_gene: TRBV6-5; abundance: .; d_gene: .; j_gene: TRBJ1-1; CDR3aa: CASSFRDRSTEAFF; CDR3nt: TGTGCCAGCAGTTTCCGCGACAGGAGCACTGAAGCTTTCTTT
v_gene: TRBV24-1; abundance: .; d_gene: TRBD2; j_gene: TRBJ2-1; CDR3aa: CATMVAGGSEQFF; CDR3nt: TGTGCCACCATGGTAGCGGGGGGTTCGGAGCAGTTCTTC
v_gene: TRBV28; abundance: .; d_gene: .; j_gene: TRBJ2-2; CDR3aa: CASSLGGDLTGELFF; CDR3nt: TGTGCCAGCAGTTTAGGAGGGGACCTCACCGGGGAGCTGTTTTTT
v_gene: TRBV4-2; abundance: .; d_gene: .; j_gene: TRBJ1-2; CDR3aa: CASSQEVAGDYGYTF; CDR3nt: TGTGCCAGCAGCCAAGAGGTTGCGGGTGACTATGGCTACACCTTC
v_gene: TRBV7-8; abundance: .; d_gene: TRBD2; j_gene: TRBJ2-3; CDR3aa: CASSLTSSGPGF; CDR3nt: TGTGCCAGCAGCCTCACTTCTAGCGGCCCGGGTTTT
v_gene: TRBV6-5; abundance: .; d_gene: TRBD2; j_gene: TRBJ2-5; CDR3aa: CASRPRRGESETQYF; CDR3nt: TGTGCCAGCAGGCCCCGCCGGGGGGAGTCGGAGACCCAGTACTTC
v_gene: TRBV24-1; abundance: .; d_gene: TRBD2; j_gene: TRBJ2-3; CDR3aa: CATSDAPGLGRAPDTQYF; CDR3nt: TGTGCCACCAGTGATGCGCCGGGACTTGGGAGGGCCCCAGATACGCAGTATTTT
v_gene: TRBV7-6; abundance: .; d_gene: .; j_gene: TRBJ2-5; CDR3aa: CASAGEETQYF; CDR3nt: TGTGCCAGCGCAGGGGAAGAGACCCAGTACTTC
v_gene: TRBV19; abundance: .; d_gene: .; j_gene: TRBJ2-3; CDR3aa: CATRDVSTDTQYF; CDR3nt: TGTGCCACCAGGGATGTGAGCACAGATACGCAGTATTTT
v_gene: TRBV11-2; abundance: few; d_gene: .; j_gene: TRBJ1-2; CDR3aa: CASSQQGRVGYTF; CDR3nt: TGTGCCAGCAGCCAACAGGGTAGAGTTGGCTACACCTTC
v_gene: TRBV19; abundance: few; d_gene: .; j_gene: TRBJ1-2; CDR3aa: CASLGHFYGYTF; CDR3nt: TGTGCCAGCCTAGGACATTTCTATGGCTACACCTTC
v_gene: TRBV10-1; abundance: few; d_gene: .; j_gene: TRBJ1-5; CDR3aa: CASTQRGRGGHQPQHF; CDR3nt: TGCGCCAGCACCCAACGCGGACGGGGAGGACATCAGCCCCAGCATTTT
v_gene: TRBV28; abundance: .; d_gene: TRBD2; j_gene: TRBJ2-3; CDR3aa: CASSTRTSGSTDTQYF; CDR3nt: TGTGCCAGCAGTACCAGGACTAGCGGTAGCACAGATACGCAGTATTTT
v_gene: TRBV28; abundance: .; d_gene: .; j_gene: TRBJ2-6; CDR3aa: CASAHSAGANVLTF; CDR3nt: TGTGCCAGCGCCCACAGTGCTGGGGCCAACGTCCTGACTTTC
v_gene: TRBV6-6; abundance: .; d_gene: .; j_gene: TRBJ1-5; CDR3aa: CASSYFEGWGNQPQHF; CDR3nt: TGTGCCAGCAGTTACTTTGAGGGCTGGGGCAATCAGCCCCAGCATTTT